This entry describes one T cell receptor beta chain. Its antigen is still unknown. No much larger clonotype is one base removed from it; base qualities were not supplied. The sample belongs to a study of response to subunit inactivated influenza vaccine (dated by TCRdb to between 2018 and 2020). With regard to the full study: Deep quantitative profiling of the T cell receptor repertoire was used in the study to follow responses to a trivalent subunit inactivated influenza vaccine.

After removal of 4 bases from V and 3 bases from J, the junction retains 6 bases not matched to a gene. Looking up the germline V gene yields CDR1 SGHNT and CDR2 YENEEA. The CDR3 spans 17 residues, from the cysteine through the phenylalanine. CDR3 DNA only is kept here, 51 bases in frame from base 1. Broad study findings and their caveats: According to the authors, only a limited number of new T cells may be recruited by each seasonal influenza vaccination.

The library was prepared using RT-PCR. The instrument was an Illumina HiSeq 2500. The public sequencing data were trimmed at Q25 with fastp and processed into clonotypes with MiXCR by TCRdb, which kept only in-frame beta chains. Rows merge per CDR3 protein into single entries with the most common DNA and genes. The sample contains 490,000 or so distinct CDR3 sequences, 6% to 9% of them found a single time. Together, the top ten hold 10% to 15% of the sample. Rearrangement joined TRBV11-3 to TRBJ2-3; TRBD2 fits 14 bases in the junction. This sequence was found in a man aged 50-75 years who received an inactivated influenza vaccine. Donor details come from another sample of the same person, matched by shared clones. Sequences were derived from PBMCs from blood, sampled less than 30 months after vaccination. The CDR3 reads as follows: CASSSGTSGSLTDTQYF. The DNA sequence is TGTGCCAGCAGCTCCGGGACTAGCGGGAGCTTGACAGATACGCAGTATTTT.